This TCR beta chain came from a study of CD8 T cells in Susac syndrome. To note about this clonotype: Its antigen remains unidentified.

About 0.45 to 1 ug RNA was reverse transcribed with random hexamers. Across 54 Vbeta and 13 Jbeta, TCR beta CDR3 was amplified with immunoSEQ multiplex PCR. Each CDR3 protein gets one entry after TCRdb re-called the immunoSEQ multiplex PCR reads with MiXCR. Of roughly 130,000 distinct CDR3 sequences detected, over 90% appear once; the ten largest clones hold roughly 0.12%. Overall study findings and caveats: The number of individuals included in the study's TCR sequencing and HLA analysis was acknowledged as relatively small.

The CD8+ and CD4+ T cells were negatively isolated, with the TEMRA cells enriched by FACS. Germline lookup yields CDR1 KGHDR and CDR2 SFDVKD. CDR3 size: 16 residues. Trimming at V came to 3 bases and at J to 5 bases, leaving 10 bases not matched to a gene. The origin of this receptor is a human donor in good health. The rearrangement links TRBV24-1 to TRBJ2-5; 8 bases fit TRBD1. The sequenced material came from CD4+ T cells from PBMCs. DNA of the CDR3: TGTGCCACCAGTGATCAGGGGGCAGGGGAACGGGAGACCCAGTACTTC. It specifies CATSDQGAGERETQYF.